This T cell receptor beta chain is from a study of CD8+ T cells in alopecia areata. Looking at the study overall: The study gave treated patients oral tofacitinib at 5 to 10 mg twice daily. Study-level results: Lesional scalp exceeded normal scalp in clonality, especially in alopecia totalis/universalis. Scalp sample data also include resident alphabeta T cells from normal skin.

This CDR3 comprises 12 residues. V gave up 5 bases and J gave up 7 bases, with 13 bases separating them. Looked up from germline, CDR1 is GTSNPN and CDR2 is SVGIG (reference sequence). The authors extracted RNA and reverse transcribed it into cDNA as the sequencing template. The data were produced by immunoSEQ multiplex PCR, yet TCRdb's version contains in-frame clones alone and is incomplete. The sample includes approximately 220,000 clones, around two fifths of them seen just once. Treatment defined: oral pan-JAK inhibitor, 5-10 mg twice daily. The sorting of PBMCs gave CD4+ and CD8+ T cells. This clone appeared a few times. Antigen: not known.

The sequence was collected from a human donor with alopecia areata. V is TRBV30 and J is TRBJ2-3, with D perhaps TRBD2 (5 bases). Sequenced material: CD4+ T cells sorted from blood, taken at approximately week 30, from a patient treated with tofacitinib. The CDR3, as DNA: TGTGCCTGGGGTTGGGAGCGGAATACGCAGTATTTT. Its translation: CAWGWERNTQYF.